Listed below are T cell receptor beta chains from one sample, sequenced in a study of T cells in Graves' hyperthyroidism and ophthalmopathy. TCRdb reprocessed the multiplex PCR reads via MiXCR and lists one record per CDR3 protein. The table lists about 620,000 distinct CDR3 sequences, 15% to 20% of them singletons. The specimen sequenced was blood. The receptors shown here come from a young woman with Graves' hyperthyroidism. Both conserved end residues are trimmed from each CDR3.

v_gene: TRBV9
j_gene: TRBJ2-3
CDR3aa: ASRPRAGTDTQY

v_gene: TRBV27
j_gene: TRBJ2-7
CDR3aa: ASTSSTSGGEQY

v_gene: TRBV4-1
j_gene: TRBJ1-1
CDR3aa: ASSQAGTWNTEAF

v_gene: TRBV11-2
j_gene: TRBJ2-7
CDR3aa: ASSLSIRGNEQY

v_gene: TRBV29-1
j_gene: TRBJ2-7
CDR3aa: SVYGTSGRAAYEQY

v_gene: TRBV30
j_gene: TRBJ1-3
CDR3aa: AWMFGAGNTIY

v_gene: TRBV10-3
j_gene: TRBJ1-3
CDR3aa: AISDAGTGNTIY

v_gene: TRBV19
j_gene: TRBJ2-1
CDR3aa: ASSHPRRGEQF

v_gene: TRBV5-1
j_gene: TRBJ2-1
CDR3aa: ASNEGSSRGQF

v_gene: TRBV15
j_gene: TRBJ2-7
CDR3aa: ATSWGLAAYEQY

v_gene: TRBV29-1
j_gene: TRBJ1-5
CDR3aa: SVEGQPNQPQH

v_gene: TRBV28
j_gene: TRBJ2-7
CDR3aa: ASLGGERTGGDEQY

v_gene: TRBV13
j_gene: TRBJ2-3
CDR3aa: ASSPRGVGTDTQY

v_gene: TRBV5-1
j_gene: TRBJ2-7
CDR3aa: ASSLSGQGNYEQY

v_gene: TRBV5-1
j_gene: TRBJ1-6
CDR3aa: ASTSTPRTHRSPLH

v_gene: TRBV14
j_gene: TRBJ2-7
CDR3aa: ASSQKFHEQY

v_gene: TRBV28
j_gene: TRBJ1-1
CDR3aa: ASSLGPQGYAF

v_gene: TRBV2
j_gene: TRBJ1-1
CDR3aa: ASRPGTSTEAF

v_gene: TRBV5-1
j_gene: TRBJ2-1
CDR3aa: TSSFPRLAGDNEQF

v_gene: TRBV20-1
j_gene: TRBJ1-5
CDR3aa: SARVTGWGNQPQH

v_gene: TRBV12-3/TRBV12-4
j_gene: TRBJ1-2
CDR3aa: ASRLNRGRYGYT

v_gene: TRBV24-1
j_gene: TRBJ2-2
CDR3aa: ATSDLGTVANTGELF